This TCR beta chain was sequenced during a study of graft-versus-host responses after intestinal transplantation (dated by TCRdb to the early 2020s). A note on the overall study: Recipients received multivisceral, liver-intestinal, or isolated intestinal transplants. A peak of at least 4% donor T cells among recipient peripheral blood mononuclear cells was the definition used for donor T cell macrochimerism. Alloreactive clones were identified by sequencing pre-transplant mixed lymphocyte reaction products and comparing them with unstimulated pre-transplant donor and recipient T cells. Bulk TCR-beta CDR3 sequencing was used to track graft-versus-host and host-versus-graft alloreactive T cell clones in the graft, circulation and bone marrow after intestinal transplantation. The cohort enrolled some 24 intestinal transplant recipients, one of whom was a retransplant, and a few patients without pretransplant specimens were excluded. Samples from three later patients were sequenced in-house on an Illumina MiSeq with MiXCR processing rather than by the commercial service. Every recipient was given anti-thymocyte globulin induction, followed by around three years of maintenance tacrolimus and steroids.

Overall study results and their limits: GvH clones were detected in recipient bone marrow, and some appeared earlier in ileal mucosa or blood, consistent with an intestinal mucosal origin. The relatively low number and heterogeneity of intestinal transplant patients limited the conclusions. Early after transplant, declines in HvG clones were associated with peak levels of circulating GvH clones. High GvH to HvG T cell clonal ratios were observed in the allografts of patients with donor T cell macrochimerism.

The junction carries 12 bases between V and J, which are trimmed by 4 bases and 3 bases respectively. As encoded in the germline V gene, CDR1 is MNHNS while CDR2 is SASEGT. The CDR3 covers 14 residues, taking in both the cysteine and the phenylalanine. The kept DNA is CDR3 alone, 42 bases in frame from the first base. The library was produced with the immunoSEQ multiplex PCR assay. For most patients, high-throughput TCR-beta CDR3 sequencing of genomic DNA was performed by Adaptive Biotechnologies. Regarding the original processing steps: TCR sequencing data were retrieved from Adaptive's ImmunoSEQ software for around 18 patients, whereas a few other patients were processed with MiXCR and VDJtools. CDR3 nucleotide sequences shared between donor and recipient were removed because the origin of such sequences could not be assigned. Alloreactive clones required at least 2-fold expansion over unstimulated cells and minimum CFSE-low frequency of 0.002% (template counts) or 0.001% (read counts). Clones were considered mappable if detected in sequenced pre-transplant spleen, lymph node, or MLR CFSE-low populations of the donor or recipient. The cumulative frequency of alloreactive clones was calculated as a percentage of all sequences, weighted by copy number. What TCRdb holds here is the immuneACCESS table cut down to in-frame rearrangements. Part of the clones is not present; checked against another copy, under half of the missing clones reflect an unresolved V gene, and the others are unexplained. The V and J calls and clone size are taken from that table; D and trimming were inferred from the DNA. In this sample the table shows roughly 80,000 clones, 92% of which occur a single time. The top ten hold approximately 0.73% of the sample.

Remarks on this clone: The antigen this receptor binds is unknown. Base quality data are lacking; no much larger clone is found one base away.

Blood samples were collected up to 4 times in the first month after transplant and then at least monthly when available. This specimen was PBMCs, taken 98 days after intestinal transplantation. Recombination connected TRBV6-1 to TRBJ1-2; no D segment can be confidently identified. This TCR derives from a human patient who received an intestinal transplant, so some T cells may come from the graft donor. Read as DNA, the sequence is TGTGCCAGCAGTGCCAGGTTGGGAGACTATGGCTACACCTTC. Its amino acids are CASSARLGDYGYTF.